A selection of T cell receptor beta chains follows, all from one sample in a study of human T cells and chemical hapten exposure. TCRdb re-called the RACE reads with MiXCR, one entry per CDR3 protein. Seen here are more than 250,000 distinct CDR3 sequences, just under 8% observed once, and the top ten hold roughly 1.2%. Sequenced here: whole blood, sampled in connection with sensitization to the hapten diphenylcyclopropenone (DPC). The receptors derive from a man aged 18 to 29 with alopecia areata. Some clones in this sample may be carry-over from other donors' samples. Each CDR3 is given with its conserved first and last residue. D genes are given only for firm matches. Not all rows give a size; the values are once, few, many and, for expanded clones, a class.

16	TRBV12-3/TRBV12-4	TRBD1	TRBJ1-5	NA	TGTGCCAGCAGTTTTGGGACAGTCTATAGCAATCAGCCCCAGCATTTT	CASSFGTVYSNQPQHF
13	TRBV6-2/TRBV6-3	NA	TRBJ1-3	few	TGTGCCAGCATGCTGACAATTGGAAACACCATATATTTT	CASMLTIGNTIYF
12	TRBV7-9	NA	TRBJ2-5	many	TGTGCCAGCAGCCTAAGACGAGAGACCCAGTACTTC	CASSLRRETQYF
15	TRBV4-2	NA	TRBJ1-1	NA	TGTGCCAGCAGCCAAGATACAGTTATGAACACTGAAGCTTTCTTT	CASSQDTVMNTEAFF
15	TRBV12-3/TRBV12-4	NA	TRBJ2-5	few	TGTGCCAGCGGATACAGGGCCTTGGGACAAGAGACCCAGTACTTC	CASGYRALGQETQYF
15	TRBV20-1	NA	TRBJ1-1	NA	TGCAGTGCTAGGGGTTACAGCACGGAGGACACTGAAGCTTTCTTT	CSARGYSTEDTEAFF
12	TRBV11-1	NA	TRBJ1-1	NA	TGTACCACAGGGACGTTGAGGACTGAAGCTTTCTTT	CTTGTLRTEAFF
13	TRBV24-1	TRBD1	TRBJ2-7	few	TGTGCCACCGAGGGGGCGACGTCCTACGAGCAGTACTTC	CATEGATSYEQYF
13	TRBV5-4	NA	TRBJ1-1	few	TGTGCCAGCAGCCCGGGGGCCCCATTTGAAGCTTTCTTT	CASSPGAPFEAFF
15	TRBV7-2	TRBD1	TRBJ2-5	NA	TGTGCCAGCAGCTCCCAAACAGGGGGCAGAGAGACCCAGTACTTC	CASSSQTGGRETQYF
14	TRBV19	TRBD1	TRBJ1-4	few	TGTGCCAGTAGCCGGACAGGGACAGAAGAAAAACTGTTTTTT	CASSRTGTEEKLFF
15	TRBV5-6	NA	TRBJ1-5	NA	TGTGCCAGCAGCTTGGGACTTTATAGCAATCAGCCCCAGCATTTT	CASSLGLYSNQPQHF
13	TRBV3-1	NA	TRBJ2-1	many	TGTGCCAGCAGCGGGGGACCCTACAATGAGCAGTTCTTC	CASSGGPYNEQFF
16	TRBV4-3	TRBD2	TRBJ2-1	NA	TGCGCCAGCAGCACCCGACTAGCGGGGGGGCCTAATGAGCAGTTCTTC	CASSTRLAGGPNEQFF
17	TRBV25-1	NA	TRBJ1-4	NA	TGTGCCAGCAGTGCCAATCTGGGTGGTAAAGCTAATGAAAAACTGTTTTTT	CASSANLGGKANEKLFF
15	TRBV7-7	NA	TRBJ2-3	few	TGTGCCAGCAGCCAGAGTTTACTGAGCACAGATACGCAGTATTTT	CASSQSLLSTDTQYF
18	TRBV10-3	TRBD1	TRBJ2-6	few	TGTGCCATCAGTTCCCGGACAGGGGGAAGATCCGGGGCCAACGTCCTGACTTTC	CAISSRTGGRSGANVLTF
16	TRBV6-5	TRBD1	TRBJ2-5	few	TGTGCCAGCAGTCCCATCCCCGGGACAGGGAAAGAGACCCAGTACTTC	CASSPIPGTGKETQYF
15	TRBV7-2	NA	TRBJ1-4	many	TGTGCCAGCAGCTTAGCTGTCTGGAGGGATGAAAAACTGTTTTTT	CASSLAVWRDEKLFF
14	TRBV6-2/TRBV6-3	TRBD1	TRBJ1-5	NA	TGTGCCAGCAGCAGGGGGTGGGAGTATCAGCCCCAGCATTTT	CASSRGWEYQPQHF
17	TRBV20-1	NA	TRBJ1-6	NA	TGCAGTGCTAGGTTTCTAAGACAGAAGGGCTATAATTCACCCCTCCACTTT	CSARFLRQKGYNSPLHF
16	TRBV6-5	TRBD1	TRBJ1-1	many	TGTGCCAGCAGTACCGGACAGGGGGCCGTTAGAAGTGAAGCTTTCTTT	CASSTGQGAVRSEAFF
16	TRBV6-2/TRBV6-3	NA	TRBJ1-5	NA	TGTGCCAGCAGCTACCTGGGAAAGGATAGCAATCAGCCCCAGCATTTT	CASSYLGKDSNQPQHF
13	TRBV7-6	NA	TRBJ2-3	few	TGTGCCAGCAGCTTAGAACCCAGGGATACGCAGTATTTT	CASSLEPRDTQYF
20	TRBV11-2	TRBD2	TRBJ2-3	few	TGTGCCAGCAGCACCAACCTACCGGGACTAGCGGGGGGAACCCTAGATACGCAGTATTTT	CASSTNLPGLAGGTLDTQYF
14	TRBV13	NA	TRBJ2-5	few	TGTGCCAGCAGCTTACCGGTGGGGCAAGAGACCCAGTACTTC	CASSLPVGQETQYF
16	TRBV28	NA	TRBJ1-4	NA	TGTGCCAGCAGTTTCCGATCTAAGGGAGCAGGGGAAAAACTGTTTTTT	CASSFRSKGAGEKLFF